This TCR beta chain was found in a study of a mutant IDH1 vaccine in newly diagnosed glioma. Across the study: Treated patients showed a male proportion of approximately 62%, a female proportion of about 40%, and a mean age of about 44 years.

The length of the CDR3 is 14 residues. CDR1 and CDR2 from the germline V gene are GTSNPN and SVGIG (reference sequence). V was clipped by 1 base and J by 7 bases, with 14 bases between them. The data were produced by immunoSEQ multiplex PCR, yet TCRdb's version contains in-frame clones alone and is incomplete. The sample records tens of thousands of clones, 79% being singletons. Sample time point: baseline, week 1 (first vaccination visit). Treatment denoted: pre-vaccination baseline after standard-of-care therapy. This sequence was found in a man aged 50-60 years with glioma. The chain has TRBV30 and TRBJ1-3, with D possibly matching TRBD1 (6 bases). The sample was PBMCs, taken from a glioma patient treated with radiotherapy, temozolomide or both. CDR3 region: CAWSGQGHVNTIYF. The CDR3 nucleotides are TGTGCCTGGAGTGGGCAGGGACATGTGAACACCATATATTTT.